This T cell receptor beta chain was sequenced during a study of blood T cell repertoires in COVID-19. Using immunoSEQ multiplex PCR, the repertoire was profiled, and TCRdb retains in-frame clones only, with some absent. The top ten clones hold about 3.5% of a sample with 250,000 or so clones, about 90% of them seen once. CDR1 and CDR2 (germline): LGHNA, YNFKEQ. There are 18 residues in the CDR3. The V and J ends lost 2 bases and 4 bases, in that order; junction bases with no gene match: 11. The clonotype comes from a woman aged 25 to 39 who had been exposed to COVID-19. The sequenced material came from PBMCs or T cells enriched from blood (not recorded which). The chain employs TRBV4-2 and TRBJ2-3; 11 bases fit TRBD1. The CDR3 is CASSQNVQGQGASDTQYF. For the CDR3, the DNA is TGTGCCAGCAGCCAAAATGTCCAAGGACAGGGGGCTTCAGATACGCAGTATTTT.